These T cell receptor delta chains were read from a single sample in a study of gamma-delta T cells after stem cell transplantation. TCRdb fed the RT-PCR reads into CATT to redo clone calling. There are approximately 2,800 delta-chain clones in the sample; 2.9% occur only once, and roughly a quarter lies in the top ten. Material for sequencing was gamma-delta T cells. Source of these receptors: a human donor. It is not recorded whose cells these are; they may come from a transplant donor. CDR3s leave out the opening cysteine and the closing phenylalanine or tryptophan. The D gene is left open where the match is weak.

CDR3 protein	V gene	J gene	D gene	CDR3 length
ACDTVWGRGDKLI	TRDV2	TRDJ1	-	13
ACDPLRADKLI	TRDV2	TRDJ1	-	11
ACDTLAMLVDTGADKLI	TRDV2	TRDJ1	-	17
ACDTPSGGPISSWDTRQMF	TRDV2	TRDJ3	TRDD3	19
ACDLVLGDTVDTDKLI	TRDV2	TRDJ1	TRDD3	16
ACDVVGNTQTDKLI	TRDV2	TRDJ1	-	14
ACDTLLGEKTDKLI	TRDV2	TRDJ1	TRDD3	14
ALCSAFFPLGADKLI	TRDV3	TRDJ1	-	15
ACDTVGGYGDKLI	TRDV2	TRDJ1	TRDD3	13
ACDTIRRGDKYTDKLI	TRDV2	TRDJ1	-	16
ACDTVGSISETDKLI	TRDV2	TRDJ1	-	15
ALGELPSTVLGDNRELI	TRDV1	TRDJ1	TRDD3	17
ACELLGDAPHTDKLI	TRDV2	TRDJ1	TRDD3	15
ACDTVLGASSYTDKLI	TRDV2	TRDJ1	-	16
ACDQLSGGISTDKLI	TRDV2	TRDJ1	TRDD3	15
ACSWIITTDKLI	TRDV2	TRDJ1	-	12
ACEPVAAWVIQFDKLI	TRDV2	TRDJ1	-	16
ACDSVLGDQGYTDKLI	TRDV2	TRDJ1	TRDD3	16
ACERLGANLDNTDKLI	TRDV2	TRDJ1	TRDD3	16
ACDTAGTGGLRKLI	TRDV2	TRDJ1	TRDD3	14
ACDPVLGEGYTDKLI	TRDV2	TRDJ1	TRDD3	15
ACDTVGTGVSRFNTDTLI	TRDV2	TRDJ1	TRDD3	18
ACDTVLGGRPSDTRQMF	TRDV2	TRDJ3	TRDD3	17
ACDKLIRRSGGLYTDKLI	TRDV2	TRDJ1	TRDD3	18
ACDSLSTGNTDKLI	TRDV2	TRDJ1	-	14
ACDTVGDRPYTDKLI	TRDV2	TRDJ1	-	15
ACDKLGFDKLI	TRDV2	TRDJ1	-	11
ASRALGDTKLI	TRDV3	TRDJ1	-	11
ACDWVGAEDKLI	TRDV2	TRDJ1	-	12
ACEGLGDTPADKLI	TRDV2	TRDJ1	TRDD3	14
ACDTVDGGYAAGKLI	TRDV2	TRDJ1	TRDD3	15
ACDTMLGGKPKLI	TRDV2	TRDJ1	TRDD3	13
ALGELDSRDKLI	TRDV1	TRDJ1	-	12
ACDTVGLGDHRTDKLI	TRDV2	TRDJ1	TRDD3	16
ALGELDSRDKLI	TRDV1	TRDJ1	-	12
ACDTLGRNTDKLI	TRDV2	TRDJ1	-	13
ACDTVGNQYWGSLDKLI	TRDV2	TRDJ1	TRDD3	17
ACDPLLGTDTDKLI	TRDV2	TRDJ1	TRDD3	14
ACDTLVLGDHTDKLI	TRDV2	TRDJ1	TRDD3	15
ACDTVLGTGGYNWDTDKLI	TRDV2	TRDJ1	TRDD3	19
ALGELVPVTELGGTDKLI	TRDV1	TRDJ1	TRDD3	18
ACEPLDTGGSPDTDKLI	TRDV2	TRDJ1	TRDD3	17
ACDTLRGSGASDKLI	TRDV2	TRDJ1	-	15
ACDLLLLGDTHSTDKLI	TRDV2	TRDJ1	TRDD3	17
ALGELFPTGGFATDKLI	TRDV1	TRDJ1	TRDD3	17
ACDTLVLGDHTDKLI	TRDV2	TRDJ1	TRDD3	15
ACDAILGDTSSWDTRQMF	TRDV2	TRDJ3	TRDD3	18
ACDTGWSSSWDTRQMF	TRDV2	TRDJ3	-	16
ACDTLGARGDKLI	TRDV2	TRDJ1	TRDD3	13
ACDTVGDGGSYTDKLI	TRDV2	TRDJ1	TRDD3	16
ACDILGDTGKLI	TRDV2	TRDJ1	TRDD3	12
ACDGVGAEDKPI	TRDV2	TRDJ1	-	12
ACDTASRVLGDRYTDKLI	TRDV2	TRDJ1	TRDD3	18
ACDTGGSPSWDTRQMF	TRDV2	TRDJ3	TRDD3	16
ACDPGAIRTWDTRQMF	TRDV2	TRDJ3	-	16
ACGLVLGDLSWDTRQMF	TRDV2	TRDJ3	TRDD3	17
ACDPVVRRVDKLI	TRDV2	TRDJ1	-	13
ACDLLGDTPHTDKLI	TRDV2	TRDJ1	TRDD3	15
AFSTLTTGGYVLDKLI	TRDV3	TRDJ1	TRDD3	16